The next 32 T cell receptor beta chains were all read from a single sample in a study of blood T cell repertoires in COVID-19. The data were produced by immunoSEQ multiplex PCR, yet TCRdb's version contains in-frame clones alone and is incomplete. The data contain about 110,000 clones, about three quarters of them singletons. The sample was peripheral blood. The receptors stem from a man older than 75 with COVID-19, enrolled during active disease.

CDR3 region: CASSSPGTGGGYGYTF. For the CDR3, the DNA is TGTGCCAGCAGTTCCCCTGGGACAGGGGGCGGTTATGGCTACACCTTC. The chain uses TRBV28 and TRBJ1-2; TRBD1 matches at 12 bases. Per the germline V gene, CDR1 is MDHEN and CDR2 is SYDVKM. The CDR3 has 16 amino acids. Trimming took 4 bases from V and 5 from J; bases not matched to a gene: 8.

The rearrangement uses TRBV2 and TRBJ1-6; tentative D call: TRBD1 (5 bases). The germline V gene encodes CDR1 SNHLY and CDR2 FYNNEI. V lost 6 bases to trimming and J lost 7 bases, with 13 bases between them. The CDR3 is 14 residues long. The CDR3 protein is CASREGRGNSPLHF. The CDR3, as DNA: TGTGCCAGCAGGGAGGGACGAGGCAATTCACCCCTCCACTTT.

This clone was seen a handful of times. The chain carries TRBV11-2 and TRBJ1-2; D possibly corresponds to TRBD1 (5 bases). Germline values: CDR1 SGHAT, CDR2 FQNNGV. V dropped 4 bases and J dropped 7 bases, with 19 bases sitting between them. This CDR3 comprises 15 residues. The CDR3 coding sequence is TGTGCCAGCAGCTACGACCTAGGGGTCTTTAGTGGCTACACCTTC. Its translation: CASSYDLGVFSGYTF. Supplemented by reference TRBV11-2 and TRBJ1-2, the full variable domain reads EAGVAQSPRYKIIEKRQSVAFWCNPISGHATLYWYQQILGQGPKLLIQFQNNGVVDDSQLPKDRFSAERLKGVDSTLKIQPAKLEDSAVYLCASSYDLGVFSGYTFGSGTRLTVV.

The chain combines TRBV5-4 with TRBJ2-7; D possibly corresponds to TRBD2 (6 bases). V shed 5 bases and J shed 0 bases, with 9 bases lying between them. The CDR3 runs 13 residues. The V gene's germline CDR1 is SGHNT and CDR2 YYREEE (reference sequence). In nucleotides, the CDR3 is TGTGCCAGCAGGCGGGACTTCTCCTACGAGCAGTACTTC. Protein sequence: CASRRDFSYEQYF.

CDR3 protein: CASSYSPAASYEQYF. CDR3 bases: TGTGCCAGCAGTTATTCCCCCGCGGCAAGTTACGAGCAGTACTTC. The chain joins TRBV6-5 to TRBJ2-7, with D unresolved. The CDR3 is 15 amino acids. Germline CDR1 and CDR2: MNHEY and SVGAGI. V was trimmed by 3 bases and J by 4 bases, leaving 16 bases between them.

The CDR3 bases are TGCGCCAGCAGTCAAGGGACTAGCAGAACCAAAGAGACCCAGTACTTC. This sequence encodes CASSQGTSRTKETQYF. V usage is TRBV10-2 and J usage is TRBJ2-5; 9 bases are shared with TRBD2. The CDR3 has 16 amino acids. Germline V gene sequence: CDR1 WSHSY, CDR2 SAAADI. Trimming removed 5 bases from V and 3 bases from J; junction bases left unmatched: 10.

The genes are TRBV5-4 and TRBJ1-4, with a weak D call TRBD1 (5 bases). V was trimmed by 3 bases and J by 8 bases, leaving 20 bases between them. The germline CDR1 and CDR2 sequences are SGHNT and YYREEE (reference sequence). The CDR3 has 16 amino acids. CDR3 bases: TGTGCCAGCAGCTGGCGCTCAGGGTCGGTCGCGGAAAAACTGTTTTTT. Protein product: CASSWRSGSVAEKLFF.

The chain uses TRBV18 and TRBJ2-7; 8 positions match TRBD2. This CDR3 is built from 16 residues. Unmatched junction bases numbered 5, after V lost 1 base and J lost 0 bases. Germline-derived CDR1 and CDR2 are KGHSH and LQKENI. DNA of the CDR3: TGTGCCAGCTCACCACTTGAGCGGGGGAGCTCCTACGAGCAGTACTTC. The encoded protein is CASSPLERGSSYEQYF. Complete variable domain (other parts from reference TRBV18 and TRBJ2-7): NAGVMQNPRHLVRRRGQEARLRCSPMKGHSHVYWYRQLPEEGLKFMVYLQKENIIDESGMPKERFSAEFPKEGPSILRIQQVVRGDSAAYFCASSPLERGSSYEQYFGPGTRLTVT.

The chain has TRBV10-3 and TRBJ2-5; TRBD2 matches 8 bases. Per germline, CDR1 ENHRY and CDR2 SYGVKD. This CDR3 region has 14 residues. Unmatched junction bases numbered 12, after V lost 10 bases and J lost 5 bases. The CDR3 loop reads CATQGAGDGETQYF. The CDR3 coding sequence is TGTGCCACCCAAGGAGCGGGAGATGGGGAGACCCAGTACTTC.

The chain recombines TRBV18 with TRBJ2-2; 7 bases fit TRBD1. Trimming at V came to 1 base and at J to 1 base, leaving 6 bases not matched to a gene. This CDR3 spans 17 amino acids. Germline V lookup: CDR1 KGHSH, CDR2 LQKENI. CDR3 sequence: CASSPLLGQMNTGELFF. The DNA for the CDR3 is TGTGCCAGCTCACCACTTCTGGGACAGATGAACACCGGGGAGCTGTTTTTT.

This clone was found a few times. This chain joins TRBV6-6 and TRBJ2-7, with a possible D match to TRBD1 (7 bases). CDR1 and CDR2 (germline): MNHNY, SVGAGI (reference sequence). This CDR3 comprises 15 residues. V shed 4 bases and J shed 0 bases, with 13 bases lying between them. CDR3 region: CASSSRGRSSYEQYF. Written as DNA, the CDR3 is TGTGCCAGCAGTTCCAGGGGGAGGAGCTCCTACGAGCAGTACTTC.

This chain links TRBV5-1 with TRBJ1-3; perhaps TRBD1 as D (5 bases). The length of the CDR3 is 15 residues. V was trimmed by 0 bases and J by 8 bases, leaving 15 bases between them. The V gene's germline CDR1 is SGHRS and CDR2 YFSETQ. This chain's CDR3 is CASSLALGPRDTIYF. CDR3 nucleotides: TGCGCCAGCAGCTTGGCGCTGGGGCCCCGGGACACCATATATTTT.

The chain links TRBV10-3 to TRBJ1-6, with 7 positions matching TRBD1. J was trimmed by 8 bases and V by 3 bases; bases with no gene match: 10. This CDR3 has 16 residues. CDR1 and CDR2 (germline): ENHRY, SYGVKD. CDR3 sequence reads: CAISDPRTGAYSPLHF. In DNA form, the CDR3 reads TGTGCCATCAGTGATCCTAGAACAGGGGCTTATTCACCCCTCCACTTT.

The CDR3 DNA is TGTGCCATCAGTGATCCGGGAAGGGTAGGCCAAGAGACCCAGTACTTC. Protein product: CAISDPGRVGQETQYF. The chain combines TRBV10-3 with TRBJ2-5; possibly TRBD2 for D (5 bases). Germline values: CDR1 ENHRY, CDR2 SYGVKD. The CDR3 runs 16 residues. Trimming took 3 bases from V and 1 from J, leaving 15 bases between them.

The rearrangement uses TRBV3-1 (or the pseudogene TRBV3-2) and TRBJ2-2; 7 positions match TRBD1. The CDR3 extends over 16 amino acids. CDR1 is LGHDT, CDR2 YNNKEL, per germline (reference sequence). V gave up 0 bases and J gave up 1 base; unmatched junction bases: 2. This chain's CDR3 is CASSQDTGVNTGELFF. Here the CDR3 DNA reads TGTGCCAGCAGCCAAGATACAGGGGTGAACACCGGGGAGCTGTTTTTT.

The chain couples TRBV25-1 to TRBJ1-2; 7 bases map to TRBD1. Unmatched junction bases numbered 6, after V lost 1 base and J lost 7 bases. Germline values: CDR1 MGHDK, CDR2 SYGVNS. The CDR3 covers 14 residues. The CDR3, as DNA: TGTGCCAGCAGTGAATTTGAAGGGGGCTTTGGCTACACCTTC. This translates into CASSEFEGGFGYTF.

This chain joins TRBV19 and TRBJ1-1; 10 nucleotides match TRBD1. Germline V lookup: CDR1 LNHDA, CDR2 SQIVND (reference sequence). The CDR3 extends over 15 amino acids. Unmatched junction bases numbered 11, after V lost 10 bases and J lost 3 bases. CDR3 sequence reads: CATRPDRGRDTEAFF. The CDR3 DNA reads TGTGCCACCCGCCCCGACAGGGGGCGGGACACTGAAGCTTTCTTT.

This chain joins TRBV7-2 and TRBJ2-1; D remains unclear. With 2 bases removed from V and 0 bases from J, the gap between germline ends came to 8 bases. Germline CDR1 SGHTA, CDR2 FQGNSA. This CDR3 is 15 amino acids long. CDR3 sequence reads: CASSLSLSSYNEQFF. The CDR3 DNA is TGTGCCAGCAGCTTAAGCCTTAGCTCCTACAATGAGCAGTTCTTC. Combining the CDR3 with reference TRBV7-2 and TRBJ2-1 gives the whole variable domain GAGVSQSPSNKVTEKGKDVELRCDPISGHTALYWYRQSLGQGLEFLIYFQGNSAPDKSGLPSDRFSAERTGGSVSTLTIQRTQQEDSAVYLCASSLSLSSYNEQFFGPGTRLTVL.

The CDR3 here is CASSVTSGVGYEQYF. DNA of the CDR3: TGTGCCAGTAGTGTCACTAGCGGAGTGGGCTACGAGCAGTACTTC. This rearrangement joins TRBV19 to TRBJ2-7; the match to TRBD2 covers 8 bases. This CDR3 spans 15 amino acids. Trimming cost V 5 bases and J 3 bases; bases outside gene matches: 9. CDR1 and CDR2 (germline): LNHDA, SQIVND (reference sequence). The whole variable domain, remainder taken from reference TRBV19 and TRBJ2-7, is DGGITQSPKYLFRKEGQNVTLSCEQNLNHDAMYWYRQDPGQGLRLIYYSQIVNDFQKGDIAEGYSVSREKKESFPLTVTSAQKNPTAFYLCASSVTSGVGYEQYFGPGTRLTVT.

The gene calls are TRBV18 and TRBJ1-2; D is perhaps TRBD1 (5 bases). V shed 3 bases and J shed 8 bases, with 16 bases lying between them. The germline V gene encodes CDR1 KGHSH and CDR2 LQKENI. The length of the CDR3 is 14 residues. CDR3 residues: CASSPDRRGNGYTF. DNA of the CDR3: TGTGCCAGCTCACCCGACCGGAGGGGCAACGGCTACACCTTC.

This clone was detected a few times. This chain connects TRBV19 to TRBJ1-2; 11 bases align to TRBD1. Per germline, CDR1 LNHDA and CDR2 SQIVND (reference sequence). This CDR3 has 17 residues. V lost 3 bases and J lost 1; bases outside the gene matches: 7. The CDR3 here is CASSMRWTGGINYGYTF. The DNA of the CDR3 is TGTGCCAGTAGTATGAGGTGGACAGGGGGCATTAACTATGGCTACACCTTC.

The chain recombines TRBV6-5 with TRBJ1-6, with TRBD1 matching 8 bases. This CDR3 has 15 amino acids. In germline, CDR1 is MNHEY, CDR2 SVGAGI. V gave up 0 bases and J gave up 9 bases; unmatched junction bases: 4. CDR3 bases: TGTGCCAGCAGTTACTCGAGCAGGGGGCTTTCACCCCTCCACTTT. Residues: CASSYSSRGLSPLHF.

This chain links TRBV6-2 or TRBV6-3 with TRBJ1-2; the match to TRBD1 covers 9 bases. Germline loops: CDR1 MNHEY, CDR2 SVGEGT. The length of the CDR3 is 15 residues. With 2 bases clipped from V and 7 bases from J, the junction kept 8 bases outside the gene matches. The CDR3 loop is CASSYPRGQGVGYTF. Here the CDR3 DNA reads TGTGCCAGCAGTTACCCTAGGGGACAGGGAGTTGGCTACACCTTC.

This chain uses TRBV5-4 with TRBJ2-3, with a possible D match to TRBD2 (6 bases). In germline, CDR1 is SGHNT, CDR2 YYREEE (reference sequence). With 4 bases removed from V and 2 bases from J, the gap between germline ends came to 20 bases. The CDR3 totals 17 residues. The DNA for the CDR3 is TGTGCCAGCAGCCTGCCCCCCGCGGGACCAAACACAGATACGCAGTATTTT. Translating gives CASSLPPAGPNTDTQYF.

In its sample, this clone was seen a few times. The chain links TRBV28 to TRBJ1-5; D is undetermined. The CDR3 has 12 amino acids. The V end was cut by 5 bases, the J end by 4 bases, with 6 bases between. Germline V gives CDR1 MDHEN, CDR2 SYDVKM. The CDR3 here is CASSPLNQPQHF. CDR3 bases: TGTGCCAGCAGTCCCTTGAATCAGCCCCAGCATTTT. Full variable domain (rest looked up from reference TRBV28 and TRBJ1-5): DVKVTQSSRYLVKRTGEKVFLECVQDMDHENMFWYRQDPGLGLRLIYFSYDVKMKEKGDIPEGYSVSREKKERFSLILESASTNQTSMYLCASSPLNQPQHFGDGTRLSIL.

The V and J genes are TRBV9 and TRBJ2-6, with a weak D call TRBD1 (5 bases). The germline gives CDR1 SGDLS, CDR2 YYNGEE. The CDR3 is 16 residues long. V was clipped by 3 bases and J by 1 base, with 11 bases between them. The CDR3 here is CASSAPRQSGANVLTF. The CDR3 DNA follows: TGTGCCAGCAGCGCCCCCCGACAGTCTGGGGCCAACGTCCTGACTTTC.

The V call is TRBV19, the J call TRBJ1-5; tentatively, D is TRBD1 (5 bases). CDR3 length: 14 amino acids. Germline-derived CDR1 and CDR2 are LNHDA and SQIVND (reference sequence). The germline V and J ends were trimmed by 3 bases and 3 bases, with 9 bases remaining between them. In nucleotides, the CDR3 is TGTGCCAGTAGTATGGGGGGGACCAATCAGCCCCAGCATTTT. It is translated as CASSMGGTNQPQHF.

This clone was detected once. The chain joins TRBV10-1 to TRBJ2-3, with TRBD2 matching 10 bases. V lost 0 bases to trimming and J lost 1 base; unmatched junction nucleotides: 1. CDR1 is WNHNN and CDR2 is SYGVQD in the germline V gene (reference sequence). This CDR3 contains 16 residues. The CDR3: CASSESLAGGTDTQYF. The DNA for the CDR3 is TGCGCCAGCAGTGAGTCCCTAGCGGGAGGCACAGATACGCAGTATTTT.

The chain links TRBV30 to TRBJ1-1, with 7 bases aligning to TRBD1. Looked up from germline, CDR1 is GTSNPN and CDR2 is SVGIG (reference sequence). This CDR3 is built from 13 residues. Germline trimming cut 2 bases from V and 4 bases from J; bases unmatched to any gene: 4. The CDR3 coding sequence is TGTGCCTGGAGTTTTGCAGGGGGCACTGAAGCTTTCTTT. Translated: CAWSFAGGTEAFF.

In its sample, this clone was seen once. The chain uses TRBV11-1 and TRBJ1-1; TRBD1 aligns across 8 bases. CDR1 and CDR2 (germline): SGHAT, FQDESV (reference sequence). CDR3 length: 15 amino acids. Losses at the gene ends were 5 bases for V and 1 base for J; bases not matched to a gene: 6. The CDR3 coding sequence is TGTGCCAGCAGCCTCCGGACAGGGAGGAACACTGAAGCTTTCTTT. Protein: CASSLRTGRNTEAFF.

The CDR3: CASSPIRGSNQPQHF. In DNA form, the CDR3 reads TGTGCCAGCAGCCCGATCAGGGGTAGCAATCAGCCCCAGCATTTT. The chain has TRBV7-2 and TRBJ1-5, with D maybe TRBD1 (6 bases). This CDR3 is built from 15 residues. V lost 5 bases and J lost 0, with 11 bases in between. The germline V gene encodes CDR1 SGHTA and CDR2 FQGNSA.

This chain joins TRBV27 and TRBJ1-1; 8 nucleotides match TRBD1. CDR3 length: 15 residues. Trimming at V came to 5 bases and at J to 2 bases, leaving 7 bases not matched to a gene. Germline V gives CDR1 MNHEY, CDR2 SMNVEV (reference sequence). The CDR3 loop reads CASSRSGQGNTEAFF. The DNA of the CDR3 is TGTGCCAGCAGTCGATCCGGACAGGGTAACACTGAAGCTTTCTTT.